These T cell receptor beta chains were read from a single sample in a study of shared clonotypes between healthy human individuals. Assay used: immunoSEQ multiplex PCR; TCRdb lists only in-frame clones, some missing. In the table there are about 2.4 million clones, 93% of which are singletons. Specimen: naive CD4+ T cells from PBMCs. These receptors were taken from a man between 18 and 29 years old in good health. Some clones in this sample may be carry-over from other donors' samples. The CDR3 runs from the conserved cysteine through the conserved F or W. D genes are given only for firm matches. Clone size is stated in some rows and not others, as once, few, many or a class when expanded.

TRBJ1-2	TRBV19	.	.	CASSINRNYGYTF	TGTGCCAGTAGTATCAACAGAAACTATGGCTACACCTTC
TRBJ1-6	TRBV4-2	.	.	CASSQDQGIYNSPLHF	TGTGCCAGCAGCCAAGATCAGGGAATATATAATTCACCCCTCCACTTT
TRBJ2-7	TRBV9	.	TRBD2	CASSAIAGAYSYEQYF	TGTGCCAGCAGCGCTATAGCGGGAGCGTACTCCTACGAGCAGTACTTC
TRBJ2-7	TRBV29-1	.	.	CSVATPTYEQYF	TGCAGCGTTGCGACACCAACCTACGAGCAGTACTTC
TRBJ2-3	TRBV5-1	.	.	CASSLGLPADTQYF	TGCGCCAGCAGCTTGGGGCTTCCGGCCGATACGCAGTATTTT
TRBJ2-1	TRBV28	.	TRBD2	CASSFRLAGTNEQFF	TGTGCCAGCAGTTTTAGGCTAGCGGGCACCAATGAGCAGTTCTTC
TRBJ2-1	TRBV5-1	.	TRBD2	CASSETSGPYYNEQFF	TGCGCCAGCAGCGAAACTAGCGGGCCGTACTACAATGAGCAGTTCTTC
TRBJ2-7	TRBV28	.	TRBD1	CASRGAGGSYEQYF	TGTGCCAGCAGGGGGGCAGGGGGCTCCTACGAGCAGTACTTC
TRBJ1-1	TRBV29-1	few	.	CSVTEGRHTEAFF	TGCAGCGTCACGGAGGGGCGGCACACTGAAGCTTTCTTT
TRBJ2-5	TRBV27	.	.	CASTNRASNGKTQYF	TGTGCCAGCACCAACCGGGCCTCGAACGGGAAGACCCAGTACTTC
TRBJ1-2	TRBV28	.	.	CATHPGPDYGYTF	TGTGCCACCCATCCAGGCCCGGACTATGGCTACACCTTC
TRBJ1-1	TRBV6-5	.	TRBD1	CASRLDRAMNTEAFF	TGTGCCAGCAGGTTGGACAGGGCAATGAACACTGAAGCTTTCTTT
TRBJ1-1	TRBV5-1	.	TRBD1	CASGTGTGVIEAFF	TGCGCCAGCGGTACGGGGACAGGGGTTATTGAAGCTTTCTTT
TRBJ2-1	TRBV11-3	.	TRBD2	CASSSYSGRDYNEQFF	TGTGCCAGCAGCTCCTATAGCGGGAGAGACTACAATGAGCAGTTCTTC
TRBJ1-2	TRBV2	once	.	CASSERGRQWGYTF	TGTGCCAGCAGTGAAAGGGGACGCCAGTGGGGCTACACCTTC
TRBJ2-7	TRBV19	.	.	CASSIGLATEQYF	TGTGCCAGTAGTATTGGGCTAGCGACCGAGCAGTACTTC
TRBJ1-1	TRBV6-1	.	.	CASSRKHETEAFF	TGTGCCAGCAGCAGGAAACATGAGACTGAAGCTTTCTTT
TRBJ1-5	TRBV19	.	TRBD1	CASSIPGTGEVQPQHF	TGTGCCAGTAGTATTCCCGGGACAGGGGAGGTTCAGCCCCAGCATTTT
TRBJ1-2	TRBV5-1	.	.	CASSWDGYNYGYTF	TGCGCCAGCAGCTGGGACGGTTATAACTATGGCTACACCTTC
TRBJ2-5	TRBV6-5	once	.	CASSGNRWTQYF	TGTGCCAGCAGTGGCAACCGGTGGACCCAGTACTTC
TRBJ2-5	TRBV30	.	TRBD2	CAWSPGTSVETQYF	TGTGCCTGGAGTCCAGGGACTAGCGTGGAGACCCAGTACTTC
TRBJ2-7	TRBV5-8	once	.	CASSIAADFEQYF	TGTGCCAGCAGCATAGCAGCTGACTTTGAGCAGTACTTC
TRBJ2-5	TRBV5-1	.	.	CASSTLDGRETQYF	TGCGCCAGCAGCACCCTGGACGGCCGAGAGACCCAGTACTTC
TRBJ2-1	TRBV11-3	once	.	CASPAWRGNEQFF	TGTGCCAGCCCAGCCTGGCGCGGGAATGAGCAGTTCTTC
TRBJ2-7	TRBV28	.	.	CASRQPSSYEQYF	TGTGCCAGCAGGCAACCAAGCTCCTACGAGCAGTACTTC
TRBJ2-1	TRBV11-2	.	TRBD2	CASSPDVASGYNEQFF	TGTGCCAGCAGCCCCGACGTCGCTAGCGGCTACAATGAGCAGTTCTTC
TRBJ2-3	TRBV29-1	.	.	CSVGPGPNTDTQYF	TGCAGCGTAGGCCCGGGCCCCAACACAGATACGCAGTATTTT
TRBJ2-3	TRBV7-9	.	.	CASSLVAGTSTDTQYF	TGTGCCAGCAGCTTAGTGGCGGGTACTAGCACAGATACGCAGTATTTT
TRBJ2-5	TRBV30	.	TRBD1	CAWSVMTGAETQYF	TGTGCCTGGAGTGTAATGACAGGGGCGGAGACCCAGTACTTC